This paragraph covers one TCR beta chain sequence. What it binds is not known. Using immunoSEQ multiplex PCR, the repertoire was profiled, and TCRdb retains in-frame clones only, with some absent. The data hold 65,000 to 95,000 clones, with about 90% observed a single time. The V end was cut by 4 bases, the J end by 7 bases, with 13 bases between. Germline V gives CDR1 SEHNR, CDR2 FQNEAQ (reference sequence). This CDR3 is 13 amino acids long. The data derive from a study of identifying expanded T cells in peripheral blood. Findings of the study overall: Clone count variance between roughly 2-week samples rose with total template count.

The TCR was taken from a person aged 18 to 70 in good health. The chain employs TRBV7-9 and TRBJ1-1; D is uncertain. Material: blood. CDR3 nucleotide sequence: TGTGCCAGCAGCTACGACCCCGCAGGTGAAGCTTTCTTT. It yields the protein CASSYDPAGEAFF.